These 20 T cell receptor beta chains were sequenced from one sample in a study of regulatory T cells in long-lasting Graves disease. Combining iRepertoire HTBI primers with Arm-PCR of CDR3 regions, the authors built TCR beta libraries. In TCRdb, the multiplex PCR reads were re-called with MiXCR into one record per CDR3 protein. The sample lists under 500,000 distinct CDR3 sequences, 20% to 25% occurring once. Time point given: persistent/refractory GD, antithyroid drugs over 5 years with positive TRAb. The TCR library was made from RNA extracted from PBMCs. The sample here was peripheral blood mononuclear cells (PBMCs), taken when the disease was refractory, from a patient treated with antithyroid drugs. These receptors were obtained from a female donor with Graves disease.

This clonotype has only a few counts. V and J are TRBV7-6 and TRBJ2-1, with 16 positions matching TRBD2. The CDR3 consists of 21 residues. Per germline, CDR1 SGHVS and CDR2 FNYEAQ. The trim removed 0 bases at V and 6 bases at J, leaving 14 bases unmatched. CDR3: CASSLASEGLAGGPVGNEQFF. The CDR3 bases are TGTGCCAGCAGCTTAGCGTCCGAGGGACTAGCGGGAGGGCCTGTGGGCAATGAGCAGTTCTTC.

This clonotype was detected a few times. This chain uses TRBV20-1 with TRBJ2-7, with TRBD2 identical over 8 bases. This CDR3 spans 13 amino acids. Per germline, CDR1 DFQATT and CDR2 SNEGSKA (reference sequence). V dropped 6 bases and J dropped 3; count of bases not matched to a gene: 7. CDR3 residues: CSARTGTSYEQYF. The CDR3 bases are TGCAGTGCCCGTACCGGGACTAGCTACGAGCAGTACTTC.

There are a few counts of this clonotype. CDR3 nucleotide sequence: TGTGCCAGCAGCGTAGCCGCCGGGGGCATAACTGAAGCTTTCTTT. Encoded protein: CASSVAAGGITEAFF. This rearrangement joins TRBV9 to TRBJ1-1, with D possibly matching TRBD1 (6 bases). The germline V and J ends were trimmed by 0 bases and 5 bases, with 14 bases remaining between them. Looked up from germline, CDR1 is SGDLS and CDR2 is YYNGEE. The CDR3 is made up of 15 amino acids.

This clonotype has more than one count but fewer than ten. This chain links TRBV6-1 with TRBJ1-4; 8 bases are shared with TRBD1. The V segment lost 4 bases and the J segment 8 bases; nucleotides outside the gene matches: 9. Germline V gives CDR1 MNHNS, CDR2 SASEGT. This CDR3 contains 15 residues. CDR3 coding DNA: TGTGCCAGCAGTGCAAACACAGGGGGAAGAGAAAAACTGTTTTTT. As protein: CASSANTGGREKLFF.

The table lists this clonotype with many counts. V gene TRBV7-2 combines with J gene TRBJ2-2, with 7 nucleotides matching TRBD1. V was pared by 1 base and J by 6 bases, with 5 bases of the junction left unmatched. The V gene's germline CDR1 is SGHTA and CDR2 FQGNSA. There are 15 residues in the CDR3. The CDR3 protein is CASSLGDSWSGELFF. CDR3 nucleotide sequence: TGTGCCAGCAGCTTAGGGGACAGCTGGTCCGGGGAGCTGTTTTTT.

The chain combines TRBV7-9 with TRBJ2-5, with D perhaps TRBD1 or TRBD2 (5 bases each). This CDR3 has 15 residues. Trimming cost V 5 bases and J 5 bases, with 18 bases left between them. Per germline, CDR1 SEHNR and CDR2 FQNEAQ (reference sequence). The CDR3 sequence is CASSPLGDVFETQYF. For the CDR3, the DNA is TGTGCCAGCAGCCCTCTCGGGGACGTCTTCGAGACCCAGTACTTC.

This clonotype was seen ten or more times. The chain links TRBV15 to TRBJ1-6; weak D call: TRBD1 (5 bases). The CDR3 contains 15 residues. V was shortened by 1 base and J by 8 bases, with 12 bases between the two germline ends. Germline V gene lookup returns CDR1 LNHNV and CDR2 YYDKDF (reference sequence). This chain's CDR3 is CATSRVLKTDSPLHF. The CDR3 DNA follows: TGTGCCACCAGCAGAGTATTGAAGACAGATTCACCCCTCCACTTT.

V usage is TRBV7-3 and J usage is TRBJ2-2; possibly TRBD1 or TRBD2 for D (6 bases each). Between the trimmed V and J ends, which lost 2 bases and 5 bases, there was a span of 18 bases. The CDR3 covers 17 residues. CDR1 and CDR2 (germline): SGHTA, FQGTGA. The CDR3 reads CASSLPDGGEYTGELFF. CDR3 sequence (DNA): TGTGCCAGCAGCTTACCTGACGGGGGCGAGTATACCGGGGAGCTGTTTTTT.

The gene calls are TRBV29-1 and TRBJ2-7; D possibly matches TRBD1 or TRBD2 (5 bases each). Trimming pared 2 bases from V and 6 bases from J, leaving 11 bases between. Germline V gene lookup returns CDR1 SQVTM and CDR2 ANQGSEA. The CDR3 totals 12 residues. CDR3: CSVEQGTSEQYF. DNA for the CDR3: TGCAGCGTTGAACAAGGGACGAGCGAGCAGTACTTC.

This clonotype was detected many times. V is TRBV7-8 and J is TRBJ2-7; maybe TRBD1 (5 bases). The CDR3 spans 13 residues. Germline values: CDR1 SGHVS, CDR2 FQNEAQ. V gave up 5 bases and J gave up 2 bases, with 10 bases separating them. The CDR3 here is CASSADSPYEQYF. The CDR3 DNA reads as TGTGCCAGCAGCGCCGACAGCCCCTACGAGCAGTACTTC. Complete variable domain (other parts from reference TRBV7-8 and TRBJ2-7): GAGVSQSPRYKVAKRGQDVALRCDPISGHVSLFWYQQALGQGPEFLTYFQNEAQLDKSGLPSDRFFAERPEGSVSTLKIQRTQQEDSAVYLCASSADSPYEQYFGPGTRLTVT.

This clonotype was observed at least ten times. This sequence joins TRBV7-8 and TRBJ1-2; perhaps TRBD1 as D (5 bases). Germline lookup yields CDR1 SGHVS and CDR2 FQNEAQ. Deletions cut 2 bases from V and 6 bases from J, with 19 bases between. This CDR3 has 16 residues. The CDR3: CASSLMGQGWLNGYTF. CDR3 nucleotide sequence: TGTGCCAGCAGCTTAATGGGGCAGGGTTGGTTAAATGGCTACACCTTC.

This clonotype was detected many times. The chain is built from TRBV3-1 and TRBJ1-2, with TRBD1 matching over 8 bases. With 8 bases clipped from V and 6 bases from J, the junction kept 5 bases outside the gene matches. Germline-derived CDR1 and CDR2 are LGHDT and YNNKEL (reference sequence). The CDR3 consists of 12 residues. CDR3 in amino acids: CASSTGEHGYTF. Written as DNA, the CDR3 is TGTGCCAGCTCGACAGGGGAACATGGCTACACCTTC. The variable domain in full, completed from reference TRBV3-1 and TRBJ1-2, reads DTAVSQTPKYLVTQMGNDKSIKCEQNLGHDTMYWYKQDSKKFLKIMFSYNNKELIINETVPNRFSPKSPDKAHLNLHINSLELGDSAVYFCASSTGEHGYTFGSGTRLTVV.

There are many counts of this clonotype. J is TRBJ1-5 and V is TRBV12-3 or TRBV12-4; 7 bases align to TRBD1. This CDR3 region has 15 residues. V dropped 8 bases and J dropped 1; count of bases not matched to a gene: 8. The CDR3 DNA reads as TGTGCCAGCCAAAAAACAGGGGACAGCAATCAGCCCCAGCATTTT. Protein sequence: CASQKTGDSNQPQHF.

About this clonotype: This may come from a read error, since a much larger clone is one base off. V is TRBV6-2 or TRBV6-3 and J is TRBJ1-1, with D uncertain. V was shortened by 5 bases and J by 3 bases, with 13 bases between the two germline ends. The CDR3 is made up of 14 amino acids. CDR1 and CDR2 (germline): MNHEY, SVGEGT. CDR3: CASSKQLMYTEAFF. The CDR3 DNA reads as TGTGCCAGCAGTAAACAGCTCATGTACACTGAAGCTTTCTTT.

This clonotype was observed a few times. This sequence joins TRBV7-8 and TRBJ1-5; D perhaps matches TRBD1 (5 bases). The germline CDR1 and CDR2 sequences are SGHVS and FQNEAQ. The V end lost 5 bases, the J end lost 8 bases, and 16 bases lay between the germline ends. The CDR3 covers 14 residues. CDR3 sequence (DNA): TGTGCCAGCAGCCCCCGTAAGGGGTGGGAGCCCCAGCATTTT. This translates into CASSPRKGWEPQHF. The full variable domain, rest sourced from reference TRBV7-8 and TRBJ1-5, is GAGVSQSPRYKVAKRGQDVALRCDPISGHVSLFWYQQALGQGPEFLTYFQNEAQLDKSGLPSDRFFAERPEGSVSTLKIQRTQQEDSAVYLCASSPRKGWEPQHFGDGTRLSIL.

The sample holds many counts of this clonotype. V is TRBV12-3 or TRBV12-4 and J is TRBJ2-5, with 9 bases matching TRBD2. This CDR3 has 18 amino acids. The J segment lost 0 bases and the V segment lost 2 bases, leaving 10 bases of the junction unmatched. The CDR3 spells CASSLQAGGGPHQETQYF. The DNA for the CDR3 is TGTGCCAGCAGTTTACAGGCGGGAGGGGGGCCCCACCAAGAGACCCAGTACTTC.

The genes are TRBV10-3 and TRBJ2-1, with D possibly being TRBD2 (6 bases). Germline assignment: CDR1 ENHRY and CDR2 SYGVKD. Trimming shortened V by 7 bases and J by 7 bases, and 17 bases separated the two germline ends. The CDR3 is made up of 14 amino acids. The CDR3 is CAINVIAEGNEQFF. The CDR3 DNA is TGTGCCATCAATGTGATAGCGGAGGGGAATGAGCAGTTCTTC.

About this clonotype itself: Given a much more abundant clone one base away, this may be a read error. The chain has TRBV6-2 or TRBV6-3 and TRBJ1-5; TRBD1 is a possible D gene (6 bases). Germline V lookup: CDR1 MNHEY, CDR2 SVGEGT. The CDR3 extends over 14 amino acids. CDR3 DNA: TGTGCCAGCAGACTGACAGGTAGCAATCGGCCCCAGCATTTT. Protein product: CASRLTGSNRPQHF.

This clonotype was counted at least ten times. This rearrangement joins TRBV24-1 to TRBJ2-5; D is possibly TRBD1 or TRBD2 (6 bases each). V dropped 2 bases and J dropped 4 bases, with 13 bases sitting between them. Germline V gene sequence: CDR1 KGHDR, CDR2 SFDVKD. The CDR3 totals 15 residues. CDR3 coding DNA: TGTGCCACCAGTGATTCAGCGGAGGGGGGAGAGACCCAGTACTTC. This sequence encodes CATSDSAEGGETQYF.

The table lists this clonotype with many counts. V is TRBV28 and J is TRBJ1-4; TRBD1 might be the D (6 bases). The CDR3 covers 15 residues. Germline CDR1 and CDR2: MDHEN and SYDVKM. V shed 6 bases and J shed 1 base, with 12 bases lying between them. This chain's CDR3 is CASRPAGVTNEKLFF. CDR3 DNA: TGTGCCAGCAGACCCGCAGGGGTAACTAATGAAAAACTGTTTTTT.